This T cell receptor (beta chain) was retrieved from a study of blood T cell repertoires in COVID-19. In the original analysis: Quantification of nucleated cells was approximated via reference gene primer amplification. Some clones are missing from TCRdb's copy, which holds only in-frame ones; the method was immunoSEQ multiplex PCR. The V and J calls and clone size are taken from that table; D and trimming were inferred from the DNA. Among 150,000 to 200,000 clones listed, around 83% were seen once. Deletions cut 3 bases from V and 4 bases from J, with 15 bases between. CDR3 length equals 14 residues. Germline V gives CDR1 SQVTM, CDR2 ANQGSEA.

Specimen: peripheral blood. The source is a woman aged 70 to 79 with COVID-19, enrolled during active disease. This chain links TRBV29-1 with TRBJ1-1; D call uncertain. The DNA of the CDR3 is TGCAGCGTTGACGCGGCGGGAGGGCTCACTGAAGCTTTCTTT. It specifies CSVDAAGGLTEAFF. Full variable domain (rest looked up from reference TRBV29-1 and TRBJ1-1): SAVISQKPSRDICQRGTSLTIQCQVDSQVTMMFWYRQQPGQSLTLIATANQGSEATYESGFVIDKFPISRPNLTFSTLTVSNMSPEDSSIYLCSVDAAGGLTEAFFGQGTRLTVV.